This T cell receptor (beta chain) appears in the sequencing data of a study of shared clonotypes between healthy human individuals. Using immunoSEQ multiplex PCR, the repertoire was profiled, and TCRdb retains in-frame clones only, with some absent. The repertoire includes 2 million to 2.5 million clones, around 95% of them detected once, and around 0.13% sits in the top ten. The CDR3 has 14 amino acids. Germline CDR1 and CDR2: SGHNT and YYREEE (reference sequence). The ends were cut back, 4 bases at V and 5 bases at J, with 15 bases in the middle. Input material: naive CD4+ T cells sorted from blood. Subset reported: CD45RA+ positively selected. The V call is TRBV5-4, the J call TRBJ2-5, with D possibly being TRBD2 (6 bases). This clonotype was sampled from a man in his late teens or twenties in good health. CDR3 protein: CASSPRLGRETQYF. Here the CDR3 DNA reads TGTGCCAGCAGCCCGAGACTAGGGAGGGAGACCCAGTACTTC.